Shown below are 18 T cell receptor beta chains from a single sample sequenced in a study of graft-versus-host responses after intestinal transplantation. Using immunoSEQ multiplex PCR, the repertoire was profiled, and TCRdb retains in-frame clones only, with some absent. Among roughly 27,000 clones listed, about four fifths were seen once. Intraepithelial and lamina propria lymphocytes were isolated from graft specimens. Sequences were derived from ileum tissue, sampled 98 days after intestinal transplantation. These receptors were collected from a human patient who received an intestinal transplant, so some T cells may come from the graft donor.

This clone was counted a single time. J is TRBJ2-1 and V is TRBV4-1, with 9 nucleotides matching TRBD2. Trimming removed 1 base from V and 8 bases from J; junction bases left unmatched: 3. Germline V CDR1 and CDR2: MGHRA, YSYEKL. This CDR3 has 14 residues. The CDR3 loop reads CASSQGTSVDEQFF. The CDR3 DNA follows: TGCGCCAGCAGCCAAGGGACTAGCGTGGATGAGCAGTTCTTC.

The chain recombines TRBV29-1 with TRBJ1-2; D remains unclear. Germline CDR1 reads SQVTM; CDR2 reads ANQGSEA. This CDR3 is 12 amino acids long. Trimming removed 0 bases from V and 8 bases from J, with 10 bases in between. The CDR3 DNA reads TGCAGCGTTGAAGATTCGCAGTGGGGCTACACCTTC. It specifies CSVEDSQWGYTF.

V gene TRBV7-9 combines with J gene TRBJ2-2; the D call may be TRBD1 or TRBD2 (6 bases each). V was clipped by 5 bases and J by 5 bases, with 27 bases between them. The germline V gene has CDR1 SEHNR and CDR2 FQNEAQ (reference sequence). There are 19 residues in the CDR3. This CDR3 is CASSNRIEQGGWKTGELFF. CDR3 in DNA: TGTGCCAGCAGCAACCGGATAGAACAGGGAGGTTGGAAGACCGGGGAGCTGTTTTTT.

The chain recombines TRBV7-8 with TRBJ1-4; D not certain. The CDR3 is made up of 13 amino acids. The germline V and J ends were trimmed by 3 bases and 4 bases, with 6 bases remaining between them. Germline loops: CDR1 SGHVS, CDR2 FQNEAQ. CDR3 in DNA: TGTGCCAGCAGCTTCCAGATTAATGAAAAACTGTTTTTT. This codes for CASSFQINEKLFF.

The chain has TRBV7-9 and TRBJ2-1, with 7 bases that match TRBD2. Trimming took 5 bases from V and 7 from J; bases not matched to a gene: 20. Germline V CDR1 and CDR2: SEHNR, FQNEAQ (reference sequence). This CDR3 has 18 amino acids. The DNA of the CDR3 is TGTGCCAGCAGCCCAGTGACGGTGGGGACTACTGCCGATAATGAGCAGTTCTTC. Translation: CASSPVTVGTTADNEQFF. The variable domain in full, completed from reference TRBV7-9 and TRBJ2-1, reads DTGVSQNPRHKITKRGQNVTFRCDPISEHNRLYWYRQTLGQGPEFLTYFQNEAQLEKSRLLSDRFSAERPKGSFSTLEIQRTEQGDSAMYLCASSPVTVGTTADNEQFFGPGTRLTVL.

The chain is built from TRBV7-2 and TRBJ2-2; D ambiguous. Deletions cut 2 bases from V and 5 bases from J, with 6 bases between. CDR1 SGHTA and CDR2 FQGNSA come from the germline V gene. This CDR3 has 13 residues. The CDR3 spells CASSLFRTGELFF. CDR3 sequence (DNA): TGTGCCAGCAGCTTATTTAGGACCGGGGAGCTGTTTTTT.

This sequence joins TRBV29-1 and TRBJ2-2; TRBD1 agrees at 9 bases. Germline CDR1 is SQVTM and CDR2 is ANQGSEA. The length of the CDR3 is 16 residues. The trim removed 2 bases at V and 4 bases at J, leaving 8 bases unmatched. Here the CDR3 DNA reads TGCAGCGTTGAAATAGGGACAGGGAAGGGCACCGGGGAGCTGTTTTTT. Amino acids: CSVEIGTGKGTGELFF.

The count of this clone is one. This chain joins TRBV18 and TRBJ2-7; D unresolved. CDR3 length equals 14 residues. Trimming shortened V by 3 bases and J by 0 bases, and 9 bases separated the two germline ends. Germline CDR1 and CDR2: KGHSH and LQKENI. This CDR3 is CASSPGRYSYEQYF. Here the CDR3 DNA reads TGTGCCAGCTCACCTGGCAGGTACTCCTACGAGCAGTACTTC.

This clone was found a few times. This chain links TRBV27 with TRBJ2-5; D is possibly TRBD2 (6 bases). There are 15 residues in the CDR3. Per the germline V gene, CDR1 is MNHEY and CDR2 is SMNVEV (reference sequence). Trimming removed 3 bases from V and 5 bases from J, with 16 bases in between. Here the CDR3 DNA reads TGTGCCAGCAGTTTTTCGAGCGGGTTTGGGGAGACCCAGTACTTC. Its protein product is CASSFSSGFGETQYF.

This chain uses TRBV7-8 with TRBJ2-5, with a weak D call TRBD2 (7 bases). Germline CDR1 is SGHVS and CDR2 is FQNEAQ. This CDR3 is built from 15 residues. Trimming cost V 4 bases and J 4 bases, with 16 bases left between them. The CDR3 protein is CASSSTQRGGETQYF. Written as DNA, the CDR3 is TGTGCCAGCAGCTCGACCCAAAGGGGGGGAGAGACCCAGTACTTC.

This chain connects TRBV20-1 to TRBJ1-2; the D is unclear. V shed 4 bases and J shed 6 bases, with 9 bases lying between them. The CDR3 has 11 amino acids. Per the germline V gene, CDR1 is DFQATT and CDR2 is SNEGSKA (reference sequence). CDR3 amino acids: CSAIGSDGYTF. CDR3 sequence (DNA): TGCAGTGCTATAGGGTCTGATGGCTACACCTTC.

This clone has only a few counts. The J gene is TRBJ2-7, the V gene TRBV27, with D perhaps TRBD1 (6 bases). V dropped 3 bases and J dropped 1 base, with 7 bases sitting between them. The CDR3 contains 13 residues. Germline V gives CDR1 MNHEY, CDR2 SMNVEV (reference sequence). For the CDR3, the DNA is TGTGCCAGCAGTTTCAGGGGATCCTACGAGCAGTACTTC. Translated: CASSFRGSYEQYF.

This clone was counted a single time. CDR3: CASSEGVGNDQPQHF. The CDR3 DNA follows: TGTGCCAGCAGTGAAGGGGTTGGGAACGATCAGCCCCAGCATTTT. V is TRBV2 and J is TRBJ1-5; D is unresolved. V lost 1 base, J lost 5 bases, and 12 bases lay in between. CDR1 SNHLY and CDR2 FYNNEI come from the germline V gene. This CDR3 comprises 15 residues.

The CDR3 bases are TGTGCCAGCAGTCCTCACAGGGAAGATCAGCCCCAGCATTTT. Amino acid sequence: CASSPHREDQPQHF. V is TRBV2 and J is TRBJ1-5; possible D gene TRBD1, 6 bases. The CDR3 covers 14 residues. From germline, CDR1 is SNHLY and CDR2 FYNNEI. Deletions cut 5 bases from V and 5 bases from J, with 13 bases between.

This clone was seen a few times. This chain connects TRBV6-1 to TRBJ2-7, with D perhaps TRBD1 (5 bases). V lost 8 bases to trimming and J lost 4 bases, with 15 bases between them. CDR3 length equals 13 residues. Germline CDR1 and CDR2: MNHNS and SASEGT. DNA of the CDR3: TGTGCCAGCTGGAAAGGGGCGCGGTACGAGCAGTACTTC. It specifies CASWKGARYEQYF.

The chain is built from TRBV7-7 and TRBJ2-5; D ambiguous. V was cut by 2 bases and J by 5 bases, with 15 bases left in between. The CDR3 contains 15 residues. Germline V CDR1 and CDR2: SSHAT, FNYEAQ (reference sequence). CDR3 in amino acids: CASSLSPIDGETQYF. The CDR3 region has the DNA TGTGCCAGCAGCTTATCCCCTATAGATGGGGAGACCCAGTACTTC.

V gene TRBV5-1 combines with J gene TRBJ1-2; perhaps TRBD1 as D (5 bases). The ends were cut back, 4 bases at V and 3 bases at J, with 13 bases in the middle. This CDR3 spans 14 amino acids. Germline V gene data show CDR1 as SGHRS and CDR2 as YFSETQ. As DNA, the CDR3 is TGCGCCAGCAGCGCCGTTACGGGGGACTATGGCTACACCTTC. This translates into CASSAVTGDYGYTF.

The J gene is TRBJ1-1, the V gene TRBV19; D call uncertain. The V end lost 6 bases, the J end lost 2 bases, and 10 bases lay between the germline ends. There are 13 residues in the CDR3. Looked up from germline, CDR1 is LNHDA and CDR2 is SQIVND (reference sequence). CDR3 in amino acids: CASRTISNTEAFF. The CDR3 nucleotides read TGTGCCAGTAGGACTATTAGTAACACTGAAGCTTTCTTT. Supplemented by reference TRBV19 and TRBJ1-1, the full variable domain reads DGGITQSPKYLFRKEGQNVTLSCEQNLNHDAMYWYRQDPGQGLRLIYYSQIVNDFQKGDIAEGYSVSREKKESFPLTVTSAQKNPTAFYLCASRTISNTEAFFGQGTRLTVV.